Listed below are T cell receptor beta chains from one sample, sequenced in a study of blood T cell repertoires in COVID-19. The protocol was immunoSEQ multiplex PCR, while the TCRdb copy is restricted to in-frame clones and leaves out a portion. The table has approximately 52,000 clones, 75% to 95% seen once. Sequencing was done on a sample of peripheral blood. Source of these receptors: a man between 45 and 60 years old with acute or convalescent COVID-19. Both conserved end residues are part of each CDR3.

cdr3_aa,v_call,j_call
CASSTLISRDISYEQYF,TRBV19,TRBJ2-7
CASSLVAGEQTQYF,TRBV5-1,TRBJ2-5
CASSRDNTVGTNEKLFF,TRBV18,TRBJ1-4
CASSLGPRQGGNSPLHF,TRBV5-1,TRBJ1-6
CAWSGDRGSNQPQHF,TRBV30,TRBJ1-5
CASSLARTGGNTIYF,TRBV5-1,TRBJ1-3
CATSVLRTGDTSTDTQYF,TRBV24-1,TRBJ2-3
CASSKVDNCLRPYEQYF,TRBV21-1,TRBJ2-7
CASSFNRYSNQPQHF,TRBV6-5,TRBJ1-5
CSVTPSIEGGELFF,TRBV29-1,TRBJ2-2
CASSSSSDSWDTQYF,TRBV5-1,TRBJ2-3
CASRRTGTEDGYTF,TRBV2,TRBJ1-2
CASSLGTVGYGYTF,TRBV5-1,TRBJ1-2
CASSLWSLAGGPGEQFF,TRBV28,TRBJ2-1
CASSDRTGVDYGYTF,TRBV25-1,TRBJ1-2
CASSTGQGSLSGANVLTF,TRBV19,TRBJ2-6
CASGAGLYEQYF,TRBV12-5,TRBJ2-7
CASSNLRGSGNTIYF,TRBV11-2,TRBJ1-3
CASAPGTGVISPLHF,TRBV12-5,TRBJ1-6
CASSFGGLGAKNIQYF,TRBV7-9,TRBJ2-4
CAWRTSQGGYTF,TRBV30,TRBJ1-2
CASSQRGLAKNIQYF,TRBV3-1/TRBV3-2,TRBJ2-4
CASSLGTGAFGYTF,TRBV5-1,TRBJ1-2
CASRRDREASYEQYF,TRBV5-1,TRBJ2-7
CASSKLQGNNYGYTF,TRBV21-1,TRBJ1-2
CASSRGPEGLGYTF,TRBV6-5,TRBJ1-2
CASSIWDGAGEKLFF,TRBV21-1,TRBJ1-4
CATSDPGQGTTDTQYF,TRBV24-1,TRBJ2-3
CASSYDASGQETQYF,TRBV6-2/TRBV6-3,TRBJ2-5
CATSRAPGHQISLAGVADTQYF,TRBV15,TRBJ2-3
CASSQGLGISTDTQYF,TRBV11-2,TRBJ2-3
CASRDRGNTGELFF,TRBV25-1,TRBJ2-2
CARDPPLDRAMNTGELFF,TRBV27,TRBJ2-2
CASSDSRGPNEQFF,TRBV25-1,TRBJ2-1
CATSDFADNSYNEQFF,TRBV24-1,TRBJ2-1
CASSLRYNEQFF,TRBV5-5,TRBJ2-1
CASSATGASNQPQHF,TRBV2,TRBJ1-5
CASSLVRGSTDTQYF,TRBV5-1,TRBJ2-3
CASSYDGQLQETQYF,TRBV7-2,TRBJ2-5
CASSQDTTEDNEKLFF,TRBV3-1/TRBV3-2,TRBJ1-4
CAWSPGQGEADTQYF,TRBV30,TRBJ2-3
CASSLVRGRTEAFF,TRBV11-2,TRBJ1-1
CASSQGVNTEAFF,TRBV3-1/TRBV3-2,TRBJ1-1
CAWTGTYEQYF,TRBV30,TRBJ2-7
CASTSSTGELFF,TRBV5-1,TRBJ2-2
CASSPRLAGNTGELFF,TRBV18,TRBJ2-2
CASKVDRHESPLHF,TRBV6-5,TRBJ1-6
CASSSSASTDTQYF,TRBV7-3,TRBJ2-3
CATSDSWDSLYNEQFF,TRBV24-1,TRBJ2-1
CASSQDWGNTIYF,TRBV7-9,TRBJ1-3